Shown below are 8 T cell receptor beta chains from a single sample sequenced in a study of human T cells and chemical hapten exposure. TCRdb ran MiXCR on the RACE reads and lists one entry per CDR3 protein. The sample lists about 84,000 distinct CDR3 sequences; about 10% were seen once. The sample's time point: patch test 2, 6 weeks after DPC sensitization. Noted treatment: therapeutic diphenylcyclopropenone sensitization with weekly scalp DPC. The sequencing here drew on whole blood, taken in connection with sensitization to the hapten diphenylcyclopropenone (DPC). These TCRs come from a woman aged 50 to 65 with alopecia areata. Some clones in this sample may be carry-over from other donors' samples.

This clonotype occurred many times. The CDR3 protein is CSARTGSADTQYF. The CDR3 region has the DNA TGCAGTGCTCGGACAGGGAGCGCAGATACGCAGTATTTT. This chain uses TRBV20-1 with TRBJ2-3; 8 bases line up with TRBD1. Germline V CDR1 and CDR2: DFQATT, SNEGSKA (reference sequence). The CDR3 contains 13 residues. V was clipped by 5 bases and J by 4 bases; unmatched bases: 5.

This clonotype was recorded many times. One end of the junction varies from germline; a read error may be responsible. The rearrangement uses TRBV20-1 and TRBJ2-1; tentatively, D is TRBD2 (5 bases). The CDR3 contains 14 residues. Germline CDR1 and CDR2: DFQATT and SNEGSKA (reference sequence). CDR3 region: CSAITSGVYNEQFF. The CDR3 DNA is TGCAGCGCTATAACCAGCGGAGTCTACAATGAGCAGTTCTTC.

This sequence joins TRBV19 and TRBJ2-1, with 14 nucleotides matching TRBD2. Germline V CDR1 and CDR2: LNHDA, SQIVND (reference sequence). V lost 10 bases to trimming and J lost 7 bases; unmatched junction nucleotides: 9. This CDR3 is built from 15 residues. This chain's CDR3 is CATGGTSGSVNEQFF. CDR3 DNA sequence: TGTGCCACGGGTGGGACTAGCGGGAGCGTGAATGAGCAGTTCTTC. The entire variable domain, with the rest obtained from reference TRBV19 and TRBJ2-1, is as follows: DGGITQSPKYLFRKEGQNVTLSCEQNLNHDAMYWYRQDPGQGLRLIYYSQIVNDFQKGDIAEGYSVSREKKESFPLTVTSAQKNPTAFYLCATGGTSGSVNEQFFGPGTRLTVL.

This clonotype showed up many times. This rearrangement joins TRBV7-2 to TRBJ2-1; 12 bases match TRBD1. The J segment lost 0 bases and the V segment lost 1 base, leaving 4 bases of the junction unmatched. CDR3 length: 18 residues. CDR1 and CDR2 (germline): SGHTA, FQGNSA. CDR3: CASSLGPGQGASYNEQFF. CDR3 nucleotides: TGTGCCAGCAGCTTAGGCCCGGGACAGGGGGCCTCCTACAATGAGCAGTTCTTC.

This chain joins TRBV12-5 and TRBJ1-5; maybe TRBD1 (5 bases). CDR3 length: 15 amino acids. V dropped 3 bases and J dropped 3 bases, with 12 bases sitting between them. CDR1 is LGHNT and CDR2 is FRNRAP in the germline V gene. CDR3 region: CASGLGSGNNQPQHF. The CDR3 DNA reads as TGTGCTAGTGGTTTAGGGTCAGGGAACAATCAGCCCCAGCATTTT.

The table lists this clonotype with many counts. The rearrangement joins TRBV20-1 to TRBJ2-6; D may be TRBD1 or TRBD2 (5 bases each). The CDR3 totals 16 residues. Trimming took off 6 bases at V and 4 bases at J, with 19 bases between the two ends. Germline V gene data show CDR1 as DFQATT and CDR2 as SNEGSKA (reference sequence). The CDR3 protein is CSAGELGAVGANVLTF. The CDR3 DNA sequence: TGCAGTGCAGGGGAGTTAGGCGCGGTCGGGGCCAACGTCCTGACTTTC.

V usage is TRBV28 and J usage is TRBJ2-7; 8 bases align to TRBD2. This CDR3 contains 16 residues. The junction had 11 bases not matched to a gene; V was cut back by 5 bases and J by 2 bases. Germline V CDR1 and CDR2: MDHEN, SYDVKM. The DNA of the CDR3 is TGTGCCAGCAGTGAGTATGGTAGCGGGACTACCTACGAGCAGTACTTC. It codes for CASSEYGSGTTYEQYF.

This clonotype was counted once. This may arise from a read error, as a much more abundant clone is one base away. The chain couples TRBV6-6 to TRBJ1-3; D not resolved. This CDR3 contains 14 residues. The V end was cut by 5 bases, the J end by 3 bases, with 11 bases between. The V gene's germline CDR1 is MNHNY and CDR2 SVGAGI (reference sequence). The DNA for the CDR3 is TGTGCCAGCAGTCTGGACCTAATTGGAAACACCATATATTTT. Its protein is CASSLDLIGNTIYF.